This TCR beta chain was observed in a study of T cell responses to AZD1222 COVID-19 vaccine. In germline, CDR1 is MNHEY, CDR2 SVGAGI. The CDR3 loop spans 15 amino acids. Trimming took off 0 bases at V and 6 bases at J, with 15 bases between the two ends. Repertoires were generated with immunoSEQ multiplex PCR, while TCRdb's copy carries only in-frame clones and drops some. The table has about 100,000 clones, 88% seen once. This chain connects TRBV6-5 to TRBJ2-7; D might be TRBD1 (6 bases). This TCR was recovered from an adult in good health. The sample was peripheral blood, taken on day 0 of AZD1222 vaccination. In nucleotides, the CDR3 is TGTGCCAGCAGTTACTCAAGGAACAGGGCTCCCGAGCAGTACTTC. It is translated as CASSYSRNRAPEQYF.